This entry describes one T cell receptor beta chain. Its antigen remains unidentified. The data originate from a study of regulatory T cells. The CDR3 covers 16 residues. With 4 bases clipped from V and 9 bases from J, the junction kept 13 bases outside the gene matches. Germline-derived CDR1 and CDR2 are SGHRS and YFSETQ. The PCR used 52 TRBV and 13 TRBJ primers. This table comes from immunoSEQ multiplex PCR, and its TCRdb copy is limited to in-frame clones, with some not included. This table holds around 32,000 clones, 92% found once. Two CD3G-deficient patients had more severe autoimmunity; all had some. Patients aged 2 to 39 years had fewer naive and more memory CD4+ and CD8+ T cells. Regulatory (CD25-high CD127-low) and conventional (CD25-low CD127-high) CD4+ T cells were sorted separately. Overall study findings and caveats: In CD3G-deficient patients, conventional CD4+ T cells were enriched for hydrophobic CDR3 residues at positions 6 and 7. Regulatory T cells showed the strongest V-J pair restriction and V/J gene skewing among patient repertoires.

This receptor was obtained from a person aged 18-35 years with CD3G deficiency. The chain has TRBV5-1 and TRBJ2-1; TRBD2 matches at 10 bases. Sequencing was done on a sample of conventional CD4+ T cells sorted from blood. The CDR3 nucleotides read TGCGCCAGCAGCAAGGGAGCGGGAGGGCCATTCTCTGAGCAGTTCTTC. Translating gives CASSKGAGGPFSEQFF.